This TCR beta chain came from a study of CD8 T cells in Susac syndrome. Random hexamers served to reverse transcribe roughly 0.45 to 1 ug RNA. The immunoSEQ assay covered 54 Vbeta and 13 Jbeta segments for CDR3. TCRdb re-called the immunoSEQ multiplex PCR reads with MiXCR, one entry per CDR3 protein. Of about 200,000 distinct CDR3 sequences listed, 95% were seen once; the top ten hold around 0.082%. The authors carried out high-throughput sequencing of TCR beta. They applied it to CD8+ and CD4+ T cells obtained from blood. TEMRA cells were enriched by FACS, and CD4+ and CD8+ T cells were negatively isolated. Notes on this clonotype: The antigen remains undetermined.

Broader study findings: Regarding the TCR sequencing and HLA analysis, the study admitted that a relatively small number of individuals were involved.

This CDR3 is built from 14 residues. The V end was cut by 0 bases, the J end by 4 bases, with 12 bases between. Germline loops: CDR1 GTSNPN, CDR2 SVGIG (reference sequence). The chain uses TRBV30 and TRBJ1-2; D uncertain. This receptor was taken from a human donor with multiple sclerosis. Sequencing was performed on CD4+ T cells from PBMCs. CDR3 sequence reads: CAWSVVRGAYGYTF. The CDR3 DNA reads TGTGCCTGGAGTGTCGTTCGGGGAGCCTATGGCTACACCTTC.